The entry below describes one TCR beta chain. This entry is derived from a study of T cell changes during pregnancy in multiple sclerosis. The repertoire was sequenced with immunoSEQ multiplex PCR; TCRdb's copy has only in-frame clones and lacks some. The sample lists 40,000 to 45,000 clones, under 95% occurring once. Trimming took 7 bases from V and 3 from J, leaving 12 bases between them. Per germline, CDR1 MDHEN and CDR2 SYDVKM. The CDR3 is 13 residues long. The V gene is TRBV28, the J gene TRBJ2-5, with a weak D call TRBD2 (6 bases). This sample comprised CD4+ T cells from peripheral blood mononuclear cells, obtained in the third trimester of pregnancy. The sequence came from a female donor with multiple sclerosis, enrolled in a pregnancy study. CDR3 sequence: CASNEAGKETQYF. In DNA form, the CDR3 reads TGTGCCAGCAACGAAGCGGGTAAAGAGACCCAGTACTTC.